This T cell receptor (beta chain) was identified during a study of control samples from healthy donors and cancer patients (dated by TCRdb to 2019 to 2021). The library was obtained by the immunoSEQ multiplex PCR assay. Held by TCRdb, this immuneACCESS table contains in-frame sequences only and omits some clones. Under half of the omission traces to an unresolved V gene where checked; the cause of the rest is unknown. For this sample the table gives 260,000 or so clones, of which around 79% were detected only once. The ten largest clones take up about an eighth of the sample. Looking up the germline V gene yields CDR1 SGHRS and CDR2 YFSETQ. V is shortened by 2 bases, J by 2 bases, and the region joining them spans 13 bases. The CDR3 has 15 amino acids, counting the end cysteine and phenylalanine. Of the read, only the CDR3 DNA is kept; its 45 bases are in frame from base 1. With regard to this clone: Its antigen is currently not known. Base-call qualities are not available, and no considerably larger clone is one nucleotide away.

The sequence came from a woman in her sixties with lung cancer. The source material was PBMCs. The sequence is built from TRBV5-1 and TRBJ2-5; too little of a D gene remains to name it. The CDR3: CASSLSVVPQETQYF. The nucleotides are TGCGCCAGCAGCTTAAGCGTCGTGCCTCAAGAGACCCAGTACTTC.